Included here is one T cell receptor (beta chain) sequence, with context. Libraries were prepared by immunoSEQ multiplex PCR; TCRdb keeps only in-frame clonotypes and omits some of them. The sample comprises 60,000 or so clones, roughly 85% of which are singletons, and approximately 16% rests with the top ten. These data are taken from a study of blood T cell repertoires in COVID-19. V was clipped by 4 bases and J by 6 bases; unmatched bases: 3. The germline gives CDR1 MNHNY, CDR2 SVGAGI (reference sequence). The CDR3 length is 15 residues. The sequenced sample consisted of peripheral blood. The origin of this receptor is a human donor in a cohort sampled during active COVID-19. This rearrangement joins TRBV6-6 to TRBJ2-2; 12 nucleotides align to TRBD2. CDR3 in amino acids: CASSSWTSGAGELFF. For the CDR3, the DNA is TGTGCCAGCAGTTCGTGGACTAGCGGGGCCGGGGAGCTGTTTTTT.